The sequence of this T cell receptor (beta chain) was determined in a study of CD4+ T cells in melanoma (dated by TCRdb to the early 2020s). Context from the whole study: The study examined neoantigen-specific CD4+ T cells in human melanoma.

This clone is characterized as medium-sized (0.01 to 0.1%). Its antigen is not yet known. No base quality values were provided; no much bigger clone lies one nucleotide off. General findings and caveats noted by the study authors: Neoantigen-specific CD4+ T cells were reported to be correlated with the function of CD8+ T cells, macrophages and B cells. Neoantigen-specific CD4+ T cells in melanoma were reported to show diverse differentiation states.

Library construction relied on the immunoSEQ multiplex PCR assay. TCRdb retrieved this table from immuneACCESS and kept in-frame rearrangements only. Not all clones are present; in checked studies, unresolved V genes account for under half, and no reason is known for the remainder. The table for this sample lists tens of thousands of clones; roughly three quarters of them were counted only once. 4.8% of the sample rests with the top ten. V lost 5 bases and J lost 5 bases, and the count of bases not matched to a germline gene is 7. CDR1 and CDR2 are drawn from the germline V gene (reference sequence): WNHNN, SYGVQD. Taken from cysteine to phenylalanine, the CDR3 has 14 residues. The kept DNA is CDR3 alone, 42 bases in frame from the first base. The donors were melanoma patients.

The receptor comes from a human donor with melanoma. Specimen: tumor tissue. The sequence joins TRBV10-1 to TRBJ2-7; the junction holds 9 bases that match TRBD1. The CDR3 region reads CASSITGTGNEQYF. The sequenced DNA: TGCGCCAGCAGTATTACCGGGACAGGGAACGAGCAGTACTTC.